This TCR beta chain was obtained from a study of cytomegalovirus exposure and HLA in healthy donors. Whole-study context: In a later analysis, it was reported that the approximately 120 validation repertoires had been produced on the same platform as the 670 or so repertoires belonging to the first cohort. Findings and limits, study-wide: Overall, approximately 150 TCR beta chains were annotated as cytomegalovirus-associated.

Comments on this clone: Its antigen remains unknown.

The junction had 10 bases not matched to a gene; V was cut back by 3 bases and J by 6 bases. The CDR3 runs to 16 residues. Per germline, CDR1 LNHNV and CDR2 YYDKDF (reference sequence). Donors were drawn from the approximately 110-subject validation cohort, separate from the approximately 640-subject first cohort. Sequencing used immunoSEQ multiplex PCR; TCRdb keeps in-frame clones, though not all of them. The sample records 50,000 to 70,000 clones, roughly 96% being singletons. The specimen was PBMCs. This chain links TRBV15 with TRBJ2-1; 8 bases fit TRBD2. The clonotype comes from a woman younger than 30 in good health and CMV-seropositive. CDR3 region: CATSRLSGKEGNEQFF. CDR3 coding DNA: TGTGCCACCAGCAGGCTTAGCGGGAAAGAGGGCAATGAGCAGTTCTTC.